This T cell receptor (beta chain) was sequenced during a study of STAT3 mutations in large granular lymphocyte leukemia. Study-level results: Treatment regimens differed across patients between samplings. Every T-LGLL patient had at least one immunodominant TCRbeta clonotype.

Comment on this clone: Its antigen is currently unknown.

Sequencing used immunoSEQ multiplex PCR; TCRdb keeps in-frame clones, though not all of them. This sample has some 10,000 clones, with 88% found just once. Sequences were obtained from peripheral blood mononuclear cells. The clonotype was recovered from a man between 60 and 75 years old with T-cell large granular lymphocyte leukemia. Some clones in this sample may be carry-over from other donors' samples.

DNA of the CDR3: TGTGCCAGCAGCTCCCTAGCGGGAGTCTCCTACGAGCAGTACTTC. Translation: CASSSLAGVSYEQYF. J is TRBJ2-7 and V is TRBV7-9, with 10 bases fitting TRBD2. The CDR3 is made up of 15 amino acids. The V gene's germline CDR1 is SEHNR and CDR2 FQNEAQ (reference sequence). V lost 4 bases, J lost 0 bases, and 3 bases stayed unmatched.